This T cell receptor beta chain was captured in a study of response to subunit inactivated influenza vaccine. Notes on the study in general: Authors suggested seasonal influenza vaccinations each recruit few new T cells.

As for this clonotype: The antigen is unknown.

TCRdb re-called the RT-PCR reads with MiXCR, one entry per CDR3 protein. The sample has 710,000 or so distinct CDR3 sequences, 15% to 19% seen once. The V end lost 3 bases, the J end lost 0 bases, and 18 bases lay between the germline ends. The germline V gene has CDR1 DFQATT and CDR2 SNEGSKA (reference sequence). The CDR3 totals 16 residues. The material sequenced was PBMCs from blood, taken roughly 13 days after vaccination. The origin of this receptor is a middle-aged man who received an inactivated influenza vaccine. This chain joins TRBV20-1 and TRBJ2-7; D may correspond to TRBD1 or TRBD2 (7 bases each). Written as DNA, the CDR3 is TGCAGTGCTAGGCCGACAGGGAGGGGGCACTCCTACGAGCAGTACTTC. It codes for CSARPTGRGHSYEQYF.